Following are 23 T cell receptor beta chains from one sample sequenced in a study of CD4 and CD8 cells across lung adenocarcinoma regions. TCRdb processed the PCR reads anew with MiXCR; each CDR3 protein has one entry. The data show around 12,000 distinct CDR3 sequences, with less than 60% seen just once and roughly 34% held by the top ten. The sample consisted of CD8+ T cells from the margin of a lung tumor. The origin of the receptors is a female donor with lung adenocarcinoma. The CD4 and CD8 labels of this study may be unreliable.

V gene TRBV12-3 or TRBV12-4 combines with J gene TRBJ2-2; D is ambiguous. There are 14 residues in the CDR3. V lost 3 bases to trimming and J lost 9 bases, with 14 bases between them. CDR3: CASSFDLFSRELFF. The DNA of the CDR3 is TGTGCCAGCAGTTTTGATTTGTTTAGCCGGGAGCTGTTTTTT.

On this clonotype: A junction boundary mismatches the germline segment, possibly from a read error. The rearrangement links TRBV6-1 to TRBJ2-3, with 8 bases lining up with TRBD2. The germline V gene has CDR1 MNHNS and CDR2 SASEGT. The CDR3 consists of 16 residues. CDR3 region: CPSSASGQSTKDMQYF. The CDR3 coding sequence is TGTCCCAGCAGTGCTAGCGGGCAGTCAACCAAAGATATGCAGTACTTT.

The chain has TRBV15 and TRBJ2-4; unclear D gene. The CDR3 runs 16 residues. The germline V and J ends were trimmed by 2 bases and 1 base, with 12 bases remaining between them. CDR1 LNHNV and CDR2 YYDKDF come from the germline V gene (reference sequence). CDR3 sequence (DNA): TGTGCCACCAGCAGAACCAAGACACGCGCCAAAAACATTCAGTACTTC. This gives the protein CATSRTKTRAKNIQYF.

This clonotype turned up a few times. This may come from a read error, since a much larger clone is one base off. The chain carries TRBV7-2 and TRBJ2-1; D may be TRBD1 (7 bases). CDR3 length: 15 residues. Deletions cut 5 bases from V and 10 bases from J, with 21 bases between. The germline CDR1 and CDR2 sequences are SGHTA and FQGNSA. Here the CDR3 DNA reads TGTGCCAGCAGCCAGGTGGGGGGACAGCTTTACGAGCAGTTCTTC. Protein product: CASSQVGGQLYEQFF. The entire variable domain, with the rest obtained from reference TRBV7-2 and TRBJ2-1, is as follows: GAGVSQSPSNKVTEKGKDVELRCDPISGHTALYWYRQSLGQGLEFLIYFQGNSAPDKSGLPSDRFSAERTGGSVSTLTIQRTQQEDSAVYLCASSQVGGQLYEQFFGPGTRLTVL.

This clonotype was observed a handful of times. The chain employs TRBV12-3 or TRBV12-4 and TRBJ1-1; 9 bases are a match to TRBD1. V was clipped by 5 bases and J by 3 bases; unmatched bases: 7. The CDR3 covers 15 residues. The CDR3, as DNA: TGTGCCAGCAGTCTCTCCGGGACAGGGTACACTGAAGCTTTCTTT. It is translated as CASSLSGTGYTEAFF.

Concerning this clonotype itself: The germline gene is not matched at one end of the junction; a read error may be the cause. The rearrangement joins TRBV6-1 to TRBJ2-4, with TRBD1 matching over 7 bases. CDR3 length equals 15 residues. The germline CDR1 and CDR2 sequences are MNHNS and SASEGT. CDR3 amino acids: CAGGQGVCVKNMQYF. CDR3 nucleotides: TGTGCCGGCGGGCAGGGGGTGTGCGTTAAAAACATGCAGTACTTC.

J is TRBJ2-1 and V is TRBV5-1, with D possibly TRBD1 on 6 matching bases. V dropped 1 base and J dropped 1 base, with 9 bases sitting between them. This CDR3 region has 15 residues. Germline V lookup: CDR1 SGHRS, CDR2 YFSETQ. CDR3 nucleotide sequence: TGCGCCAGCAGCTTGCAGGGGTTATCCTACAATGAGCAGTTCTTC. This gives the protein CASSLQGLSYNEQFF. Complete variable domain (other parts from reference TRBV5-1 and TRBJ2-1): KAGVTQTPRYLIKTRGQQVTLSCSPISGHRSVSWYQQTPGQGLQFLFEYFSETQRNKGNFPGRFSGRQFSNSRSEMNVSTLELGDSALYLCASSLQGLSYNEQFFGPGTRLTVL.

This clonotype has at least ten counts. This chain joins TRBV20-1 and TRBJ2-1; TRBD2 agrees at 10 bases. Germline assignment: CDR1 DFQATT and CDR2 SNEGSKA (reference sequence). Trimming removed 0 bases from V and 7 bases from J; junction bases left unmatched: 6. The CDR3 length is 15 residues. Here the CDR3 DNA reads TGCAGTGCTAGAGATGGGACTAGCGCTGGTAATGAGCAGTTCTTC. This codes for CSARDGTSAGNEQFF.

This chain connects TRBV7-2 to TRBJ2-1, with D possibly being TRBD1 (7 bases). The tail of the sequence fits TRBJ2-7 better, so the J call may be wrong. CDR1 is SGHTA and CDR2 is FQGNSA in the germline V gene. The CDR3 extends over 15 amino acids. The CDR3: CASSSTGWERAEQYF. Written as DNA, the CDR3 is TGTGCCAGCAGCTCGACAGGGTGGGAGCGGGCCGAGCAGTACTTC.

In its sample, this clonotype ranks as medium-sized. CDR3 coding DNA: TGTGCCTGCTCGCGCGCGGGGGGCACAGATACGCAGTATTTT. Protein product: CACSRAGGTDTQYF. The chain has TRBV6-1 and TRBJ2-3, with TRBD2 identical over 7 bases. CDR3 length: 14 amino acids. V trimming: 11 bases; J trimming: 1 base; junction bases outside the gene matches: 9. Germline loops: CDR1 MNHNS, CDR2 SASEGT.

Only a few counts were recorded for this clonotype. The chain links TRBV4-2 to TRBJ2-1, with no clear D. This CDR3 is 13 amino acids long. V was clipped by 0 bases and J by 5 bases, with 5 bases between them. Germline CDR1 reads LGHNA; CDR2 reads YNFKEQ. CDR3: CASSQDRNNEQFF. CDR3 bases: TGTGCCAGCAGCCAAGATCGAAACAATGAGCAGTTCTTC.

A remark on this clonotype: An end of the junction differs from the germline gene, which may be a read error. The V and J genes are TRBV6-4 and TRBJ2-5; 7 bases are shared with TRBD2. CDR1 is MRHNA, CDR2 SNTAGT, per germline. This CDR3 contains 15 residues. The CDR3 nucleotides read TGTGCCGGGGGGGACGGTGGCCGGGGCGCAGAGACGCAGTACTTC. Amino acids: CAGGDGGRGAETQYF.

This clonotype is medium-sized by share. The V call is TRBV4-1, the J call TRBJ1-1; perhaps TRBD1 as D (6 bases). Per germline, CDR1 MGHRA and CDR2 YSYEKL. The V and J ends lost 4 bases and 4 bases respectively, with 16 bases between them. This CDR3 has 15 residues. CDR3 DNA: TGCGCCAGCAGCCCACCCGACAGGCTAAGCACTGAAGCTTTCTTT. It is translated as CASSPPDRLSTEAFF.

The rearrangement joins TRBV6-1 to TRBJ2-1; 10 bases are shared with TRBD2. Looked up from germline, CDR1 is MNHNS and CDR2 is SASEGT. The CDR3 has 15 amino acids. V shed 6 bases, J shed 4 bases, and the junction held 6 bases outside the gene matches. The CDR3 reads CASRTGTSEYNEQFF. The CDR3 DNA is TGTGCCAGCAGGACCGGGACTAGCGAATACAATGAGCAGTTCTTC.

This clonotype was observed a few times. V is TRBV25-1 and J is TRBJ2-1; 9 bases match TRBD2. The V and J ends lost 5 bases and 8 bases, in that order; junction bases with no gene match: 13. The CDR3 has 16 amino acids. Looked up from germline, CDR1 is MGHDK and CDR2 is SYGVNS. The CDR3: CASSQTGTSIVHEQFF. The DNA of the CDR3 is TGTGCCAGCAGTCAAACAGGGACTAGCATCGTCCATGAGCAGTTCTTC. Looking up the rest from reference TRBV25-1 and TRBJ2-1 gives the full variable domain: EADIYQTPRYLVIGTGKKITLECSQTMGHDKMYWYQQDPGMELHLIHYSYGVNSTEKGDLSSESTVSRIRTEHFPLTLESARPSHTSQYLCASSQTGTSIVHEQFFGPGTRLTVL.

The rearrangement uses TRBV10-2 and TRBJ2-4, with 7 bases identical to TRBD1. The CDR3 spans 15 residues. From germline, CDR1 is WSHSY and CDR2 SAAADI. V shed 6 bases, J shed 12 bases, and the junction held 17 bases outside the gene matches. The CDR3 spells CASREGAWATDTQYF. CDR3 bases: TGCGCCAGCAGAGAGGGGGCGTGGGCCACAGACACTCAGTACTTC.

The rearrangement joins TRBV7-2 to TRBJ2-1; D is undetermined. V was cut by 5 bases and J by 6 bases, with 11 bases left in between. The CDR3 consists of 13 residues. The germline CDR1 and CDR2 sequences are SGHTA and FQGNSA. The CDR3 DNA is TGTGCCAGCAGCCTTCAGATTCGCAATGAGCAGTTCTTC. Translating gives CASSLQIRNEQFF.

The gene calls are TRBV25-1 and TRBJ2-3, with 8 bases identical to TRBD2. V lost 2 bases, J lost 5 bases, and 6 bases stayed unmatched. The CDR3 loop spans 15 amino acids. From germline, CDR1 is MGHDK and CDR2 SYGVNS. Here the CDR3 reads CASSEGSSGKDTQYF. CDR3 nucleotide sequence: TGTGCCAGCAGTGAAGGTAGTAGCGGGAAAGATACGCAGTATTTT.

The gene calls are TRBV6-1 and TRBJ2-5; the D gene is possibly TRBD2 (6 bases). Per the germline V gene, CDR1 is MNHNS and CDR2 is SASEGT. The CDR3 runs to 14 residues. V shed 4 bases and J shed 1 base, with 10 bases lying between them. CDR3 nucleotide sequence: TGTGCCAGCAGTGGGGCCGGGGGCCAAGAGACCCAGTACTTC. Amino acids: CASSGAGGQETQYF.

In this sample, this clonotype turned up a few times. The CDR3 nucleotides read TGTGCCAGCAGGTCAAGGGCGGTGGCAGGGGCCTCCAAGGCCAAAAACATTCAGTACTTC. Protein: CASRSRAVAGASKAKNIQYF. The chain combines TRBV27 with TRBJ2-4; D perhaps matches TRBD1 (6 bases). CDR1 is MNHEY and CDR2 is SMNVEV in the germline V gene (reference sequence). The CDR3 sequence is 20 residues long. The germline V and J ends were trimmed by 6 bases and 1 base, with 28 bases remaining between them.

This clonotype was seen repeatedly, ten times or more. The chain uses TRBV6-5 and TRBJ2-7; 8 nucleotides agree with TRBD1. The germline CDR1 and CDR2 sequences are MNHEY and SVGAGI. This CDR3 region has 16 residues. Trimming took 3 bases from V and 0 from J; bases not matched to a gene: 7. In DNA, the CDR3 is TGTGCCAGCAGTTATCAGGGGGCGCTGGGCTCCTACGAGCAGTACTTC. The encoded protein is CASSYQGALGSYEQYF.

This chain links TRBV11-2 with TRBJ2-1; no definite D call. This CDR3 region has 15 residues. CDR1 is SGHAT and CDR2 is FQNNGV in the germline V gene. Trimming pared 0 bases from V and 13 bases from J, leaving 19 bases between. DNA for the CDR3: TGTGCCAGCAGCTTAGAAGGAGTGGGGATTCGGACCCAGTTCTTC. It yields the protein CASSLEGVGIRTQFF.

This rearrangement joins TRBV20-1 to TRBJ1-1, with TRBD1 as a possible D gene (6 bases). V was cut by 2 bases and J by 7 bases, with 17 bases left in between. CDR1 and CDR2 (germline): DFQATT, SNEGSKA (reference sequence). The CDR3 has 14 residues. CDR3 nucleotides: TGCAGTGCTAGATCCGGACAGCGGGCTTTTGAAGCTTTCTTT. Its translation: CSARSGQRAFEAFF.